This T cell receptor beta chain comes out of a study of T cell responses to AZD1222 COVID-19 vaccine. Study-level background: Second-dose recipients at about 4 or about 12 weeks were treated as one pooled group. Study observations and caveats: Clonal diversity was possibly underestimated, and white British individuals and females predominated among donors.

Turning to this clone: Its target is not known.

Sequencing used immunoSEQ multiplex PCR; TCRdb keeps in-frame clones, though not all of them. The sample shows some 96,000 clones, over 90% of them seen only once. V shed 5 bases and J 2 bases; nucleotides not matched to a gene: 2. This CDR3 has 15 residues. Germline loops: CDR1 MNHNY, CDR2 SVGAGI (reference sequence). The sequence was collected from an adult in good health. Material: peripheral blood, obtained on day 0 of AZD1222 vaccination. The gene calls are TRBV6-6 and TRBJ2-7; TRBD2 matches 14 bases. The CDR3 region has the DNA TGTGCCAGCAGTCGACTAGCGGGAGGGCCCTACGAGCAGTACTTC. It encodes CASSRLAGGPYEQYF.